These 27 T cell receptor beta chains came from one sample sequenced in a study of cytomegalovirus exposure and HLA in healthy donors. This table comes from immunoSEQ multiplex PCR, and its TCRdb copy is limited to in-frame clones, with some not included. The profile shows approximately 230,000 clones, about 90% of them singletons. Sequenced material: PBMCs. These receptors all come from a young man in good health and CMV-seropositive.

The CDR3 spells CSADPSTDTQYF. The CDR3, as DNA: TGCAGCGCAGACCCCTCCACAGATACGCAGTATTTT. The chain couples TRBV29-1 to TRBJ2-3, with D unresolved. Germline values: CDR1 SQVTM, CDR2 ANQGSEA. The CDR3 runs to 12 residues. Deletions cut 7 bases from V and 2 bases from J, with 10 bases between.

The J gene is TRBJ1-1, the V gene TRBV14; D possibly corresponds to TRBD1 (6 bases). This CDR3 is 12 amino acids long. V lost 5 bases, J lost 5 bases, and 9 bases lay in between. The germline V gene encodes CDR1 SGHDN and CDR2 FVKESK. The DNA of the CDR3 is TGTGCCAGCAGCAACCAGGGGACTGAAGCTTTCTTT. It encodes CASSNQGTEAFF.

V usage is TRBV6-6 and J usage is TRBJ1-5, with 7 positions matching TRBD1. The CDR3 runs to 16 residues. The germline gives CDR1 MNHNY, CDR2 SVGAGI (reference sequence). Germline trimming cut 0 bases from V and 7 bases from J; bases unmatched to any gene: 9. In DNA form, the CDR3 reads TGTGCCAGCAGTTACTCGGGACAGCACGAAATCCAGCCCCAGCATTTT. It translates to CASSYSGQHEIQPQHF.

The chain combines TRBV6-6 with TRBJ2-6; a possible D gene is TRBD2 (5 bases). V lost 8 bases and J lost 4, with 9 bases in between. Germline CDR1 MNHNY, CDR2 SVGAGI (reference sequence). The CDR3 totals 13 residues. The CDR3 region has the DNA TGTGCCAGCCGAGGGTCCGGGGCCAACGTCCTGACTTTC. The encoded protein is CASRGSGANVLTF.

This CDR3 is CASSLDSGPYEQYF. In DNA form, the CDR3 reads TGTGCCAGCAGCTTAGACTCAGGCCCCTACGAGCAGTACTTC. V gene TRBV11-2 combines with J gene TRBJ2-7; no definite D call. The CDR3 is 14 amino acids. Germline-derived CDR1 and CDR2 are SGHAT and FQNNGV. Trimming pared 0 bases from V and 2 bases from J, leaving 8 bases between. Combining the CDR3 with reference TRBV11-2 and TRBJ2-7 gives the whole variable domain EAGVAQSPRYKIIEKRQSVAFWCNPISGHATLYWYQQILGQGPKLLIQFQNNGVVDDSQLPKDRFSAERLKGVDSTLKIQPAKLEDSAVYLCASSLDSGPYEQYFGPGTRLTVT.

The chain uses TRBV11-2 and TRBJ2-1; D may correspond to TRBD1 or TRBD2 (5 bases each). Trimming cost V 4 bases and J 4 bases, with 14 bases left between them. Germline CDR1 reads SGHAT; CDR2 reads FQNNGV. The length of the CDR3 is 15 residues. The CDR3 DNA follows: TGTGCCAGCAGCTCCTTACCGGGACGATACAATGAGCAGTTCTTC. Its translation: CASSSLPGRYNEQFF.

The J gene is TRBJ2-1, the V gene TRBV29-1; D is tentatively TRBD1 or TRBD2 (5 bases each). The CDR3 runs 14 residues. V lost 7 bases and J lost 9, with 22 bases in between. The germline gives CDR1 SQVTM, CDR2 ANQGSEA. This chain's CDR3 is CSESVGGVGSEQFF. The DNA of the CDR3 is TGCAGCGAGTCTGTTGGGGGTGTGGGAAGTGAGCAGTTCTTC.

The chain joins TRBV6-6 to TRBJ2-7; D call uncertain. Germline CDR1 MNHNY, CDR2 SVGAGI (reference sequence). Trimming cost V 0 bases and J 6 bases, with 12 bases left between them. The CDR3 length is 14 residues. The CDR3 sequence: CASSYSTPGTEQYF. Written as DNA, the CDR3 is TGTGCCAGCAGTTACTCGACACCAGGTACCGAGCAGTACTTC.

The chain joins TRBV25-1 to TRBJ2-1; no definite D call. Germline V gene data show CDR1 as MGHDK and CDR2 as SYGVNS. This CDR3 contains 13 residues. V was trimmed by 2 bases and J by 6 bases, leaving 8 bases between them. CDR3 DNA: TGTGCCAGCAGTGAACAGCCCCTCAATGAGCAGTTCTTC. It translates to CASSEQPLNEQFF.

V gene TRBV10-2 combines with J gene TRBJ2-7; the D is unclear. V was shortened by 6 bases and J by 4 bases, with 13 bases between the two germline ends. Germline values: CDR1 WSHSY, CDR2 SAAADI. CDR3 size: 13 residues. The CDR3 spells CASRAGRRYEQYF. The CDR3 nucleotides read TGCGCCAGCAGAGCAGGCAGACGGTACGAGCAGTACTTC.

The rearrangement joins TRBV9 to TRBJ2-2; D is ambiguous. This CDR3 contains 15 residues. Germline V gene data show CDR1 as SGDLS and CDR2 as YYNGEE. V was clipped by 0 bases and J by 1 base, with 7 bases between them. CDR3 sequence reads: CASSVGQRNTGELFF. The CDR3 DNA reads TGTGCCAGCAGCGTAGGTCAGCGGAACACCGGGGAGCTGTTTTTT.

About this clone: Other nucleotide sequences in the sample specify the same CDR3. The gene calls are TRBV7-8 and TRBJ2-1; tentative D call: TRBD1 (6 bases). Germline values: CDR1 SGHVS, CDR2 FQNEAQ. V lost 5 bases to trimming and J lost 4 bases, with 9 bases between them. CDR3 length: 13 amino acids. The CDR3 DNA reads TGTGCCAGCAGCCTCGGGACATACAATGAGCAGTTCTTC. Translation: CASSLGTYNEQFF.

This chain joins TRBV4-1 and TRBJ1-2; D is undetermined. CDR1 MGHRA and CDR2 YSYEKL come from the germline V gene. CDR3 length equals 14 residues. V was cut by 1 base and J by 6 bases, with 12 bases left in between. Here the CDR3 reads CASSQVTPRDGYTF. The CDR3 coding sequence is TGCGCCAGCAGCCAAGTAACCCCGAGGGATGGCTACACCTTC.

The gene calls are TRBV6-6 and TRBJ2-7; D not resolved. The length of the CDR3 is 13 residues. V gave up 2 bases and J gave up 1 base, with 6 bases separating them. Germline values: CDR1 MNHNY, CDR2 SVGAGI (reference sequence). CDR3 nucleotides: TGTGCCAGCAGTTACGGGGTATCCTACGAGCAGTACTTC. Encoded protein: CASSYGVSYEQYF.

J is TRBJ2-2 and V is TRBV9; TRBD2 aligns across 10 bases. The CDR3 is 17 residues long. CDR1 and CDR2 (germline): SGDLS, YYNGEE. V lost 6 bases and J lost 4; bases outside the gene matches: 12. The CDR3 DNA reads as TGTGCCAGCACCTCAGGGGCTAGCGGGAGCAGCACCGGGGAGCTGTTTTTT. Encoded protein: CASTSGASGSSTGELFF.

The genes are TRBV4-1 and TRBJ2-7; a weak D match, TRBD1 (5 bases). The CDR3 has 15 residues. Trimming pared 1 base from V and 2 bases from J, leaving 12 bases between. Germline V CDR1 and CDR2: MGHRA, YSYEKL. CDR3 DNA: TGCGCCAGCAGCCAAGTTGACAAGGGGACCTACGAGCAGTACTTC. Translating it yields CASSQVDKGTYEQYF.

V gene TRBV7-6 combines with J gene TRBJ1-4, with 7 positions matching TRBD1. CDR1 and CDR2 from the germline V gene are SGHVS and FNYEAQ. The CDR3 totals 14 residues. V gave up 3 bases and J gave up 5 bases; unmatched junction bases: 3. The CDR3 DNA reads TGTGCCAGCAGCTTGGACAGGTACAATGAAAAACTGTTTTTT. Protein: CASSLDRYNEKLFF.

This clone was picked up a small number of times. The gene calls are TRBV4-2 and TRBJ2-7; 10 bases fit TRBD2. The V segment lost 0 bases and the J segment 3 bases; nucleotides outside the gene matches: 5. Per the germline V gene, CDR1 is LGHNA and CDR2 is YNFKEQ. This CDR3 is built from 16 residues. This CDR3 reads CASSQDVGTSDYEQYF. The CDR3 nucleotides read TGTGCCAGCAGCCAAGATGTAGGGACTAGCGACTACGAGCAGTACTTC.

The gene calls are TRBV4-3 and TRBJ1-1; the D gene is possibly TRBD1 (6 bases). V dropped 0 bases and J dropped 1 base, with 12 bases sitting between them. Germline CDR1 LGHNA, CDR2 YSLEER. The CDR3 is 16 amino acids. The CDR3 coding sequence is TGCGCCAGCAGCCAAGATGGGGACACCGGGAACACTGAAGCTTTCTTT. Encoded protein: CASSQDGDTGNTEAFF.

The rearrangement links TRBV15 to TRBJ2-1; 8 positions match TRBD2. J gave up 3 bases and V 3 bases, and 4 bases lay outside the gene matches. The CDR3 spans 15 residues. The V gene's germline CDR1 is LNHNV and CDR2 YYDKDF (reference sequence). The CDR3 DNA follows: TGTGCCACCAGCAGGAGCGGGAGAGACTACAATGAGCAGTTCTTC. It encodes CATSRSGRDYNEQFF.

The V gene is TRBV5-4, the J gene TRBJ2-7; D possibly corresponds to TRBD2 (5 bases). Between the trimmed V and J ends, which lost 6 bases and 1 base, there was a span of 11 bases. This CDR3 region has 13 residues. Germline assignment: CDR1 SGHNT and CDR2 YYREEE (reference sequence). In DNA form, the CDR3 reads TGTGCCAGCACCCTATCGGGGTCCTACGAGCAGTACTTC. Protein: CASTLSGSYEQYF.

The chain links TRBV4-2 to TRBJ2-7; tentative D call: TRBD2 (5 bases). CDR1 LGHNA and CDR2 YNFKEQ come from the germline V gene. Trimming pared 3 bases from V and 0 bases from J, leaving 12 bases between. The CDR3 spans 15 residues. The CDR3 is CASSQSSESSYEQYF. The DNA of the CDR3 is TGTGCCAGCAGCCAGAGTAGCGAGAGCTCCTACGAGCAGTACTTC.

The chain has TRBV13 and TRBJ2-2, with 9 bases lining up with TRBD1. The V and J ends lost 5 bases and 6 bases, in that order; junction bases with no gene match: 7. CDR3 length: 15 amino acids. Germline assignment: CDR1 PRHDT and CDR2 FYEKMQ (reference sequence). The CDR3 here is CASSLRTGAAGELFF. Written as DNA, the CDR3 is TGTGCCAGCAGCCTCCGGACAGGGGCGGCCGGGGAGCTGTTTTTT.

Here the CDR3 reads CSVADRSYEQYF. CDR3 nucleotide sequence: TGCAGCGTTGCGGACAGGTCCTACGAGCAGTACTTC. The chain has TRBV29-1 and TRBJ2-7; 7 nucleotides align to TRBD1. V gave up 4 bases and J gave up 1 base; unmatched junction bases: 1. Germline loops: CDR1 SQVTM, CDR2 ANQGSEA. The CDR3 extends over 12 amino acids.

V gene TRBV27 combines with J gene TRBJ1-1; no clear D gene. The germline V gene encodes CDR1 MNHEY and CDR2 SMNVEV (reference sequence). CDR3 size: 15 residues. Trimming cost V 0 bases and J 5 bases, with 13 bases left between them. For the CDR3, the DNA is TGTGCCAGCAGTTTATCGCTGATAGGCGGGACTGAAGCTTTCTTT. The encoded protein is CASSLSLIGGTEAFF.

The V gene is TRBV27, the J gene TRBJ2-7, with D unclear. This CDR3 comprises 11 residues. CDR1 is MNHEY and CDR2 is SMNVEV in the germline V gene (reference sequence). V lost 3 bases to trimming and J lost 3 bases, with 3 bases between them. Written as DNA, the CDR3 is TGTGCCAGCAGTTTTGGCTACGAGCAGTACTTC. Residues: CASSFGYEQYF.

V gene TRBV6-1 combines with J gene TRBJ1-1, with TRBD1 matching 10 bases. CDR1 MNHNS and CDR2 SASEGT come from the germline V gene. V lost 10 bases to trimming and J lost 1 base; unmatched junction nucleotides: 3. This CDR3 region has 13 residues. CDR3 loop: CATGDRGNTEAFF. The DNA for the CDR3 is TGTGCCACTGGGGACAGGGGGAACACTGAAGCTTTCTTT.